This T cell receptor (beta chain) was profiled in a study of blood T cell repertoires in COVID-19. Overall study: Material from acute and convalescent COVID-19 was sourced from the United States, Italy and Spain. From T cells, B-cell-depleted T cells, or PBMCs came the material, which was cDNA or gDNA.

The CDR3 extends over 13 amino acids. V was trimmed by 4 bases and J by 6 bases, leaving 7 bases between them. Per the germline V gene, CDR1 is WNHNN and CDR2 is SYGVQD (reference sequence). Source study methods: Amplification with reference gene primers provided the estimates of nucleated cell counts. Using immunoSEQ multiplex PCR, the repertoire was profiled, and TCRdb retains in-frame clones only, with some absent. That table supplies the V and J calls and clone size; D and trimming were determined from the DNA. The sample holds about 120,000 clones; around 87% are singletons and the top ten take 25% to 35%.

The rearrangement uses TRBV10-1 and TRBJ1-6; a possible D gene is TRBD1 (5 bases). Input material: peripheral blood. The TCR was taken from a woman in her 70s with acute or convalescent COVID-19. CDR3 in amino acids: CASSADSNSPLHF. In nucleotides, the CDR3 is TGCGCCAGCAGTGCCGACAGTAATTCACCCCTCCACTTT.